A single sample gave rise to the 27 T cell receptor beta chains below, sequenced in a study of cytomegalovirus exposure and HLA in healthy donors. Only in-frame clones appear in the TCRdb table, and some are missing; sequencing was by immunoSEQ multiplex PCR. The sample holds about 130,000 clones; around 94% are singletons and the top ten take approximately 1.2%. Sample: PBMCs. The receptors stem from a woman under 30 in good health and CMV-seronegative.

The CDR3 protein is CASSVASGAQETQYF. CDR3 nucleotides: TGTGCCAGCAGCGTAGCTAGCGGGGCACAAGAGACCCAGTACTTC. This chain connects TRBV9 to TRBJ2-5; TRBD2 matches 9 bases. Per the germline V gene, CDR1 is SGDLS and CDR2 is YYNGEE. The CDR3 runs 15 residues. Losses at the gene ends were 0 bases for V and 2 bases for J; bases not matched to a gene: 2.

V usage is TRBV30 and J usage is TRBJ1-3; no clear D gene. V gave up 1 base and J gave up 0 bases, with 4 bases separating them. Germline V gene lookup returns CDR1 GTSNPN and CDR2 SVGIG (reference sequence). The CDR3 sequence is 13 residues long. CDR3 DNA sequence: TGTGCCTGGAGTGCTTACTCTGGAAACACCATATATTTT. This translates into CAWSAYSGNTIYF.

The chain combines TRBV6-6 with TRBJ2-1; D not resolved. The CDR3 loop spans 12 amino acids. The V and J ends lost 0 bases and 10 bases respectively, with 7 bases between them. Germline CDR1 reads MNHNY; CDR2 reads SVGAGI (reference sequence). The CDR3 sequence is CASSYSSEEQFF. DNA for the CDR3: TGTGCCAGCAGTTACTCTAGTGAAGAGCAGTTCTTC.

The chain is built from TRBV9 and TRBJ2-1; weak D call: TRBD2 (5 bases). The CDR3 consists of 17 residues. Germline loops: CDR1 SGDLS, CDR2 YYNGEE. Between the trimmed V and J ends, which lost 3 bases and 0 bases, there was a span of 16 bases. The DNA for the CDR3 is TGTGCCAGCAGCGGACCCTCCACTAGTTACTCCTACAATGAGCAGTTCTTC. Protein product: CASSGPSTSYSYNEQFF. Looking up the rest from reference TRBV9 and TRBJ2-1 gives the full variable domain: DSGVTQTPKHLITATGQRVTLRCSPRSGDLSVYWYQQSLDQGLQFLIQYYNGEERAKGNILERFSAQQFPDLHSELNLSSLELGDSALYFCASSGPSTSYSYNEQFFGPGTRLTVL.

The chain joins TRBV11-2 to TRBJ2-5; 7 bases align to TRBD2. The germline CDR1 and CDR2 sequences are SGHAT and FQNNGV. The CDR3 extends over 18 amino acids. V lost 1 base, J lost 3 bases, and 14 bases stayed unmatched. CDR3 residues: CASSLGWGGSIDKETQYF. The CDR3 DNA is TGTGCCAGCAGCTTAGGTTGGGGGGGAAGTATTGATAAAGAGACCCAGTACTTC.

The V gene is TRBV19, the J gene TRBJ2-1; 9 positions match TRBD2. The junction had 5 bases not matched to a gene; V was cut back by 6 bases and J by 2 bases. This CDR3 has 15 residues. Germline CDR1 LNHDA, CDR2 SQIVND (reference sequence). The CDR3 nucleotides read TGTGCCAGTAGCACACTAGCGGGCCCCTACAATGAGCAGTTCTTC. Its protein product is CASSTLAGPYNEQFF. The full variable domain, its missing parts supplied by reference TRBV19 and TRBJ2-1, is DGGITQSPKYLFRKEGQNVTLSCEQNLNHDAMYWYRQDPGQGLRLIYYSQIVNDFQKGDIAEGYSVSREKKESFPLTVTSAQKNPTAFYLCASSTLAGPYNEQFFGPGTRLTVL.

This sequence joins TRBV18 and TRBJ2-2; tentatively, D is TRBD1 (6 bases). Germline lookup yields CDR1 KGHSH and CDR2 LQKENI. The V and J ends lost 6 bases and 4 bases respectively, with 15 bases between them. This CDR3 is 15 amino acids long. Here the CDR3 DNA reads TGTGCCAGCTCCCAGGGGTCGGACATCACCGGGGAGCTGTTTTTT. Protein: CASSQGSDITGELFF.

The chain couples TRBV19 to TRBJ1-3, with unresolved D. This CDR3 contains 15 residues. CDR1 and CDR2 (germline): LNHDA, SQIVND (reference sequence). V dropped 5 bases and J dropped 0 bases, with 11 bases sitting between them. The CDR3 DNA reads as TGTGCCAGTAGTCCCATCGCGGTCTCTGGAAACACCATATATTTT. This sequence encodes CASSPIAVSGNTIYF. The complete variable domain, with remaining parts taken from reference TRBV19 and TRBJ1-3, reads DGGITQSPKYLFRKEGQNVTLSCEQNLNHDAMYWYRQDPGQGLRLIYYSQIVNDFQKGDIAEGYSVSREKKESFPLTVTSAQKNPTAFYLCASSPIAVSGNTIYFGEGSWLTVV.

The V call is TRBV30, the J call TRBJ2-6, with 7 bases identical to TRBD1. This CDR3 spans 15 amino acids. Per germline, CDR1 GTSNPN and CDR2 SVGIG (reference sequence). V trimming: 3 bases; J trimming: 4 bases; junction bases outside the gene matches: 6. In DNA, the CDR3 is TGTGCCTGGAGAATTGAGGGGGCCGGGGCCAACGTCCTGACTTTC. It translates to CAWRIEGAGANVLTF.

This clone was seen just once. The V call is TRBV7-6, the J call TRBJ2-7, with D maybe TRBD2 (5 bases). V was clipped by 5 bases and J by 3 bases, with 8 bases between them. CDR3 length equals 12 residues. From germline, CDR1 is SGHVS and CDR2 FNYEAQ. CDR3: CASSAGGYEQYF. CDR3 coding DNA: TGTGCCAGCAGCGCAGGAGGCTACGAGCAGTACTTC. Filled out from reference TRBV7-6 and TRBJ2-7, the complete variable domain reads GAGVSQSPRYKVTKRGQDVALRCDPISGHVSLYWYRQALGQGPEFLTYFNYEAQQDKSGLPNDRFSAERPEGSISTLTIQRTEQRDSAMYRCASSAGGYEQYFGPGTRLTVT.

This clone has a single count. CDR3 region: CASSWGPGQYNEQFF. DNA of the CDR3: TGTGCCAGCAGCTGGGGTCCGGGACAGTACAATGAGCAGTTCTTC. The chain has TRBV5-6 and TRBJ2-1; TRBD1 aligns across 7 bases. CDR1 SGHDT and CDR2 YYEEEE come from the germline V gene. J gave up 4 bases and V 3 bases, and 7 bases lay outside the gene matches. The CDR3 consists of 15 residues.

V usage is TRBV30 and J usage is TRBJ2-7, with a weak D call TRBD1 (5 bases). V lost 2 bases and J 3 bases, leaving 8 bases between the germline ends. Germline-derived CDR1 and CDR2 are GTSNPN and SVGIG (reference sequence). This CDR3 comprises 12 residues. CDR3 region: CAWSLDNYEQYF. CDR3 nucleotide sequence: TGTGCCTGGAGTCTGGACAACTACGAGCAGTACTTC.

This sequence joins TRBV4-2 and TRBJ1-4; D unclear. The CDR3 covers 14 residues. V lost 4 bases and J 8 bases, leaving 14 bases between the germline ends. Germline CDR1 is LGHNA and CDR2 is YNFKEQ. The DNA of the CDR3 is TGTGCCAGCAGCCCGGACCTAGCGGGGGAAAAACTGTTTTTT. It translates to CASSPDLAGEKLFF.

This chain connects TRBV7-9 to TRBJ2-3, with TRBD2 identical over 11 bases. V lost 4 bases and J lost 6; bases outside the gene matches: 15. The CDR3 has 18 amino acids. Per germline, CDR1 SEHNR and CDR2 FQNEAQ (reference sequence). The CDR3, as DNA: TGTGCCAGCAGCTCACGCAACAAAGTTAGCGGGAGGGCCGATACGCAGTATTTT. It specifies CASSSRNKVSGRADTQYF.

In nucleotides, the CDR3 is TGTGCCAGCAGCTTACCGGGGGAAAATGGCTACACCTTC. It yields the protein CASSLPGENGYTF. The V and J genes are TRBV7-9 and TRBJ1-2, with D perhaps matching TRBD1 (5 bases). The CDR3 consists of 13 residues. V was shortened by 2 bases and J by 6 bases, with 10 bases between the two germline ends. Germline assignment: CDR1 SEHNR and CDR2 FQNEAQ (reference sequence). Filled out from reference TRBV7-9 and TRBJ1-2, the complete variable domain reads DTGVSQNPRHKITKRGQNVTFRCDPISEHNRLYWYRQTLGQGPEFLTYFQNEAQLEKSRLLSDRFSAERPKGSFSTLEIQRTEQGDSAMYLCASSLPGENGYTFGSGTRLTVV.

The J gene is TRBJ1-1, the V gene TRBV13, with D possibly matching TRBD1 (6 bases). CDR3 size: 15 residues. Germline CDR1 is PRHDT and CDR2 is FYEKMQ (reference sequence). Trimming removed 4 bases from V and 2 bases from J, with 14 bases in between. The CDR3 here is CASSSLTGYNTEAFF. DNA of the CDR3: TGTGCCAGCAGCTCACTGACAGGATACAACACTGAAGCTTTCTTT.

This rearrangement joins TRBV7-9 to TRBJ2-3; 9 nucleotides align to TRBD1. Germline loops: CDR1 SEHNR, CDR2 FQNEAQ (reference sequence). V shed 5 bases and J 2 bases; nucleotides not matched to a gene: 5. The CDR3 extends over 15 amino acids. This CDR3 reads CASSVGTGYTDTQYF. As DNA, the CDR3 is TGTGCCAGCAGCGTTGGGACAGGGTACACAGATACGCAGTATTTT. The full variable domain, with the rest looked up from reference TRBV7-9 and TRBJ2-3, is DTGVSQNPRHKITKRGQNVTFRCDPISEHNRLYWYRQTLGQGPEFLTYFQNEAQLEKSRLLSDRFSAERPKGSFSTLEIQRTEQGDSAMYLCASSVGTGYTDTQYFGPGTRLTVL.

CDR3 sequence: CASRRTSGTSNTGELFF. CDR3 DNA sequence: TGTGCCAGCAGAAGGACTAGCGGGACTTCGAACACCGGGGAGCTGTTTTTT. This rearrangement joins TRBV27 to TRBJ2-2; TRBD2 matches at 12 bases. Trimming cost V 6 bases and J 0 bases; bases outside gene matches: 5. The germline gives CDR1 MNHEY, CDR2 SMNVEV (reference sequence). CDR3 length: 17 residues.

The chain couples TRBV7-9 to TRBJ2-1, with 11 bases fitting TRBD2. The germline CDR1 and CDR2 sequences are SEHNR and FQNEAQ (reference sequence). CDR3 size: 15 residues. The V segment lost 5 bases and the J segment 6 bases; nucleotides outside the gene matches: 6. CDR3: CASSIGLAGLNEQFF. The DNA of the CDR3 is TGTGCCAGCAGCATCGGACTAGCGGGTCTCAATGAGCAGTTCTTC.

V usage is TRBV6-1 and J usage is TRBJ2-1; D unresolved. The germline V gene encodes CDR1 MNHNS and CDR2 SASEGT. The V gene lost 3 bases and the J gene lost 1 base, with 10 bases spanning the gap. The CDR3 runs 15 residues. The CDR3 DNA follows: TGTGCCAGCAGTGATTTCCGCGGTTCCTACAATGAGCAGTTCTTC. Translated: CASSDFRGSYNEQFF.

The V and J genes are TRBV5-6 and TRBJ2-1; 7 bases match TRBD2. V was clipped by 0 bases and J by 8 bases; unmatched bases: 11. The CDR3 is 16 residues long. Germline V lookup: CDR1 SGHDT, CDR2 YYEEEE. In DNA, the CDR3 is TGTGCCAGCAGCTTGGTCGGGAGGCTAGGGGACGATGAGCAGTTCTTC. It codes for CASSLVGRLGDDEQFF.

The CDR3 reads CASSPQEIRRKLFF. The DNA of the CDR3 is TGTGCCAGCTCACCACAGGAGATAAGGAGAAAACTGTTTTTT. This chain links TRBV18 with TRBJ1-4; D unresolved. Trimming removed 1 base from V and 10 bases from J, with 13 bases in between. Germline loops: CDR1 KGHSH, CDR2 LQKENI. The CDR3 is 14 residues long.

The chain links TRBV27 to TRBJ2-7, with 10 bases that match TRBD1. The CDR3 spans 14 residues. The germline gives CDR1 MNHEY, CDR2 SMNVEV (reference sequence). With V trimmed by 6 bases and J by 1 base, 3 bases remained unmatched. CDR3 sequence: CASRWTGGSYEQYF. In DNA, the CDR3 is TGTGCCAGCAGGTGGACAGGGGGGTCCTACGAGCAGTACTTC.

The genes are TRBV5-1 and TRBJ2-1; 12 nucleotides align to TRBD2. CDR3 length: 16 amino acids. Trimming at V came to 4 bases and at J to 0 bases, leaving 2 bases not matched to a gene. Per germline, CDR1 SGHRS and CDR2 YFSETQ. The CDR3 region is CASSPSGGVSYNEQFF. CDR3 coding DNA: TGCGCCAGCAGCCCTAGCGGGGGGGTCTCCTACAATGAGCAGTTCTTC.

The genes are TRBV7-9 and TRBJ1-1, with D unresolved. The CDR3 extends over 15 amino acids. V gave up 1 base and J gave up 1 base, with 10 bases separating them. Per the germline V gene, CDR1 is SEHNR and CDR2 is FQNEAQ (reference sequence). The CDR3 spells CASSLVVTGNTEAFF. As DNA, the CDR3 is TGTGCCAGCAGCTTAGTTGTGACGGGGAACACTGAAGCTTTCTTT.

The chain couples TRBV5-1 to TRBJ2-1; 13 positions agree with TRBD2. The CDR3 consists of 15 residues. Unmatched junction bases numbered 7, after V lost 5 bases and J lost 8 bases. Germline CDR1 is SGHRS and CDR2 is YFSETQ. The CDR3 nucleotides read TGCGCCAGCAGGACAACTAGCGGGAGGGCCTATGAGCAGTTCTTC. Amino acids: CASRTTSGRAYEQFF. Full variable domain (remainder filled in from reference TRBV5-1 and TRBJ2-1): KAGVTQTPRYLIKTRGQQVTLSCSPISGHRSVSWYQQTPGQGLQFLFEYFSETQRNKGNFPGRFSGRQFSNSRSEMNVSTLELGDSALYLCASRTTSGRAYEQFFGPGTRLTVL.

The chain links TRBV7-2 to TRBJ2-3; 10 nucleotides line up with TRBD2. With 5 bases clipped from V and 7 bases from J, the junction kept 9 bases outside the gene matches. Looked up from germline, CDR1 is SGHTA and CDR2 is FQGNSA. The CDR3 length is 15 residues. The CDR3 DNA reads TGTGCCAGCAGCCCGGGACTAGCGCTCTCCTATACGCAGTATTTT. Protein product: CASSPGLALSYTQYF.